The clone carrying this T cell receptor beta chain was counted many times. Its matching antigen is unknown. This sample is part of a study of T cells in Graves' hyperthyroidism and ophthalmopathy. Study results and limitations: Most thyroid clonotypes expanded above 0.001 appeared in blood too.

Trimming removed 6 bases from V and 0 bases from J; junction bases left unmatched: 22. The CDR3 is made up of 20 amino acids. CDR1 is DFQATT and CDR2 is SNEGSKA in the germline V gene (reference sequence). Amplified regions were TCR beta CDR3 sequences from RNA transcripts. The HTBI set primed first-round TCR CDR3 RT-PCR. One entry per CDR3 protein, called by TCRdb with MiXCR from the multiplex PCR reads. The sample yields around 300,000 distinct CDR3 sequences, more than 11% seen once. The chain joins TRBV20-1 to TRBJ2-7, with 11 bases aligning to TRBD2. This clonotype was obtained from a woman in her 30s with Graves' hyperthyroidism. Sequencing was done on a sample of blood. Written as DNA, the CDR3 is TGCAGTGCCCCCTCGTGGGGTCGTACTAGCGGGAGATATAGCTCCTACGAGCAGTACTTC. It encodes CSAPSWGRTSGRYSSYEQYF.